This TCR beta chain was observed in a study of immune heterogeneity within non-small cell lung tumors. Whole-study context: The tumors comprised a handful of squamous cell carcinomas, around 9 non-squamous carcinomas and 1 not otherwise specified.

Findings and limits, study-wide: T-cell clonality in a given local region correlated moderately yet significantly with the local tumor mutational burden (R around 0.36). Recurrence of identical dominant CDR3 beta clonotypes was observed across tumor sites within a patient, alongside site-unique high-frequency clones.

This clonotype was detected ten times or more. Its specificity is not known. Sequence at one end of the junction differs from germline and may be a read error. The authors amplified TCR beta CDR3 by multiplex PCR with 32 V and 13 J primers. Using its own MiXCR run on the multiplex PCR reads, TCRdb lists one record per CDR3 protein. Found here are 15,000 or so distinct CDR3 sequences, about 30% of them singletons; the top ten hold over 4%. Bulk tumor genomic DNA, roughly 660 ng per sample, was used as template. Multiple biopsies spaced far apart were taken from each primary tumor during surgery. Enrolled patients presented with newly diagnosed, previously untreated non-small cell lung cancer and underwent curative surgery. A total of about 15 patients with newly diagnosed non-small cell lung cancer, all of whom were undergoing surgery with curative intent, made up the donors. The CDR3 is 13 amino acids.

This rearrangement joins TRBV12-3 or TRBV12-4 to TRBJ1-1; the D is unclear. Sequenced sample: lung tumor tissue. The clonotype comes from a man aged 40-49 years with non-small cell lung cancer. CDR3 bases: TGTGCCAGCATTGAAGGTCTGAACGCTGAAGCTTTCTTT. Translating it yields CASIEGLNAEAFF.